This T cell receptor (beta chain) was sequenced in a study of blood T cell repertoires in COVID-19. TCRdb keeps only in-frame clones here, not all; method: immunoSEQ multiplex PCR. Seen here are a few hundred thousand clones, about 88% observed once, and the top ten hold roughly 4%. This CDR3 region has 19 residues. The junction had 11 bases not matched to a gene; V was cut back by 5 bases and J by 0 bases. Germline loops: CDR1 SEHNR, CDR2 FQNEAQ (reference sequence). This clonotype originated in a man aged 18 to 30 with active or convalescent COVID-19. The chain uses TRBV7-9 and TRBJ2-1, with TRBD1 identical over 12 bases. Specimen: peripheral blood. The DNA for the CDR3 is TGTGCCAGCAGCCCGGGACAGGGGGCGCGGGGAAGCTCCTACAATGAGCAGTTCTTC. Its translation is CASSPGQGARGSSYNEQFF.